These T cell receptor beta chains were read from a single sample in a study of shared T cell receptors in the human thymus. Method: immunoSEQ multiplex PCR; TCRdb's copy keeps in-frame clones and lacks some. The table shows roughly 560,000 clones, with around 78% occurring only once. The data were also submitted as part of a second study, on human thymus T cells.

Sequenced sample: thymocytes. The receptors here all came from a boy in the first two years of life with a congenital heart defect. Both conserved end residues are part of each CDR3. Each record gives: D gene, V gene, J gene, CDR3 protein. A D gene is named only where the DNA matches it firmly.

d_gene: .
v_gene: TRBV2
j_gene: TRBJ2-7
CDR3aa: CASSDLSGLLREYF

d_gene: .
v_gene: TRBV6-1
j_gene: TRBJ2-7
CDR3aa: CASSEISTHEQYF

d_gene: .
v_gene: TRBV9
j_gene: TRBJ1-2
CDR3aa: CASSVAGNYGYTF

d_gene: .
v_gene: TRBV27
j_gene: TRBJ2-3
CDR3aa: CASSNRPQGSTDTQYF

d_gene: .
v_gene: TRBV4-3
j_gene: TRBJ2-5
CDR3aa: CASSHGRTGGETQYF

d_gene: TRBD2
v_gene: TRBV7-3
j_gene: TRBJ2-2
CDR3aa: CASSLKGGTGNASGRRTGELFF

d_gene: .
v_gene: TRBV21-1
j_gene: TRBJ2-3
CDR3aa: CASTTPRLAGGTDTQYF

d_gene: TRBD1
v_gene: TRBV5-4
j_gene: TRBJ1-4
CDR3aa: CASSHPGQGNEKLFF

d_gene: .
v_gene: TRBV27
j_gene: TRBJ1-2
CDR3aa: CAAGGGDYGYTF

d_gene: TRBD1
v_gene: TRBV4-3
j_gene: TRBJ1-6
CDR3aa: CASSQNRGWNSPLHF

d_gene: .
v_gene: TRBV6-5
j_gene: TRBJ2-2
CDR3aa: CASTGARYTGELFF

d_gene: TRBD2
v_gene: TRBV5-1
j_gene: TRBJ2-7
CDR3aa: CASSLLHLGLADSYEQYF

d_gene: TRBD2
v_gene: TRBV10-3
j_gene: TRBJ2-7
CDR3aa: CANQFLVYSGSSYEQYF

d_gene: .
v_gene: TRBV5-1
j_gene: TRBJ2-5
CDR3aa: CASSLASGDQETQYF

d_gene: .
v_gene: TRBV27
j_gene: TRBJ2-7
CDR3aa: CASSLGTGGRTSGSYEQYF

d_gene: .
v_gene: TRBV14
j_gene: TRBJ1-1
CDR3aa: CASSQEDGLNTEAFF

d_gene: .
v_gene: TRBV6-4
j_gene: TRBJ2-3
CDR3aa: CASSDSRRRGTQYF

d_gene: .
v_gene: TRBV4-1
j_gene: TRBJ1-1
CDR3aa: CASSHSLLGGGNTEAFF

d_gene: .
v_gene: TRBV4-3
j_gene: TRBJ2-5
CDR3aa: CASSRGAGIQETQYF

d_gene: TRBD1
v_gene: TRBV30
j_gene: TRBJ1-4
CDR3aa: CAWSGSPTGVPGEKLFF

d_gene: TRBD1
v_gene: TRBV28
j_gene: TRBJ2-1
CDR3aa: CASRGTVYNEQFF

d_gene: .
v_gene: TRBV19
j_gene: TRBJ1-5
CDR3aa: CASSIAGLNQPQHF

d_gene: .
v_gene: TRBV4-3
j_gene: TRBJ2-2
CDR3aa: CASSQFGDTGELFF

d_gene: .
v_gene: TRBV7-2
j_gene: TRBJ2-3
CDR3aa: CASSLAAVPPTDTQYF

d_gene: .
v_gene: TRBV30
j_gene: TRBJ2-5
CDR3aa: CAWSVPWAGGGEHQETQYF

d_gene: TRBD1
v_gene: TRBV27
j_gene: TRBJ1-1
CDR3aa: CASSLYGTGGNTEAFF

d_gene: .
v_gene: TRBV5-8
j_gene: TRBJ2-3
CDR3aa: CASSFNRTDTQYF

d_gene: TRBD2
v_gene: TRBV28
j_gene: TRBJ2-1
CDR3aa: CASSLSLLAGIYNEQFF

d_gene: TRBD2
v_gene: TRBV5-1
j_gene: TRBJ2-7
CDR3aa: CASRAGGSYEQYF

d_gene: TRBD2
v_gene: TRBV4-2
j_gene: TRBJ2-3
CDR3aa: CASSHRDRTSGWATDTQYF

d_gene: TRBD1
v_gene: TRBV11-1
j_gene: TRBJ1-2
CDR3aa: CASSADRAGDSSTF

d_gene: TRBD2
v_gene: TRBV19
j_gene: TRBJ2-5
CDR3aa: CASSILAGDSGSETQYF

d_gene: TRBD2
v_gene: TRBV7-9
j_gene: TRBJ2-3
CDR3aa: CASSLGTSGRASTQYF

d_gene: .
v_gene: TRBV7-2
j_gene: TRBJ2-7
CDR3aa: CASSQRKQYF

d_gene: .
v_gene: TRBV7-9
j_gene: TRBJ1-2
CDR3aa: CASTWVDSRPGGYTF

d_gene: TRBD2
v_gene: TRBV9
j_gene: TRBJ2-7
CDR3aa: CASSRLAGPRYEQYF

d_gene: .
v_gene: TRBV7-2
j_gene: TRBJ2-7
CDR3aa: CASGPLPYEQYF

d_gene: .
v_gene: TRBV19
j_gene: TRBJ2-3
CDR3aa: CASSIIGIARPDTQYF

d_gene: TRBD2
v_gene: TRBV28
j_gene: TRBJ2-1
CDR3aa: CASSLREREKGSYNEQFF

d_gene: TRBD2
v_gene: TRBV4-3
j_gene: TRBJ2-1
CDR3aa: CASSQVGAGLAGGDNEQFF

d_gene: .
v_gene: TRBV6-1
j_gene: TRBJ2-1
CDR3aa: CASSQVSSYNEQFF

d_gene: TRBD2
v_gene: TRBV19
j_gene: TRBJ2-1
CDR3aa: CASSISFFRTSGYNEQFF

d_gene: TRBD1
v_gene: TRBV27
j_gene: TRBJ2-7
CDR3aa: CASSWTGGSYEQYF

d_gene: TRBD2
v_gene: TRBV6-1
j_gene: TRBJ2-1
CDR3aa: CASSAFGTIAGLSYNEQFF

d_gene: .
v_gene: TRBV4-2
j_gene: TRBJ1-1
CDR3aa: CASRGSSNTEAFF

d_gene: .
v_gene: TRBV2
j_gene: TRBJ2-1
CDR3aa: CASIGQRAAYNEQFF

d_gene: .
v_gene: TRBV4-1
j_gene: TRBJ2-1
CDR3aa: CASSQGAHRVYEQFF

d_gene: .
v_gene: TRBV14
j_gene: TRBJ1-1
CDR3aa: CASSHGHPLMNTEAFF

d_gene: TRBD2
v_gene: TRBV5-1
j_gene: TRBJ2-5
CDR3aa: CASSLGPGRGFETSWETQYF

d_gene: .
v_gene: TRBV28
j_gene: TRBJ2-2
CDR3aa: CASSNTGYANTGELFF

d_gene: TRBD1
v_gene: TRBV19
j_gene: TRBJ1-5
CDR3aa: CASSQLRDRGNQPQHF

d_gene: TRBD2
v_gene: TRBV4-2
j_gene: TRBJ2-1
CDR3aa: CASRPLAGGPGDEQFF

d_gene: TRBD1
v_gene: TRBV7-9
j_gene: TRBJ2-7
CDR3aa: CASSLTGGYEQYF

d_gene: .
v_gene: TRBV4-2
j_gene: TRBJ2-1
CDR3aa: CASSQDGESSYNEQFF

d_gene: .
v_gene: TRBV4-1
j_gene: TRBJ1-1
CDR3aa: CASSRLPGDTEAFF